The 22 T cell receptor beta chains listed next were all sequenced from one sample in a study of identical twins. One entry per CDR3 protein, called by TCRdb with MiXCR from the 5' RACE reads. This table has 510,000 or so distinct CDR3 sequences, 13% to 15% appearing once. This sample was shared with a second study, whose subject was yellow fever vaccine responses in identical twins.

The sample was CD4+ T cells sorted from blood. These TCRs come from a woman aged 18 to 35 in good health.

This clonotype has only a few counts. This chain uses TRBV14 with TRBJ2-3; 7 bases agree with TRBD2. Germline CDR1 reads SGHDN; CDR2 reads FVKESK. The CDR3 consists of 17 residues. Trimming removed 1 base from V and 0 bases from J; junction bases left unmatched: 7. CDR3 bases: TGTGCCAGCAGCCAAGGCCCGCGGCGGGGGAGCACAGATACGCAGTATTTT. Protein product: CASSQGPRRGSTDTQYF.

V is TRBV6-1 and J is TRBJ2-3; D remains unclear. The germline CDR1 and CDR2 sequences are MNHNS and SASEGT. Trimming took 6 bases from V and 4 from J, leaving 17 bases between them. This CDR3 comprises 15 residues. CDR3 amino acids: CASRLHRSIPDTQYF. DNA for the CDR3: TGTGCCAGCAGACTCCATCGGTCGATCCCAGATACGCAGTATTTT.

In its sample, this clonotype was seen a few times. This rearrangement joins TRBV19 to TRBJ2-7, with 10 bases lining up with TRBD2. Trimming removed 5 bases from V and 2 bases from J; junction bases left unmatched: 6. The CDR3 spans 15 residues. Germline CDR1 LNHDA, CDR2 SQIVND (reference sequence). In nucleotides, the CDR3 is TGTGCCAGTAGTTCGTCACTAGCGGGGCCCTACGAGCAGTACTTC. This gives the protein CASSSSLAGPYEQYF.

In regard to this clonotype: The missing conserved phenylalanine or tryptophan at the end of this CDR3 makes a read error likely. The chain has TRBV12-3 or TRBV12-4 and TRBJ2-7, with 8 bases that match TRBD2. Unmatched junction bases numbered 15, after V lost 3 bases and J lost 5 bases. This CDR3 region has 17 residues. The CDR3 spells CASSFGVSGKTSHEQYL. The CDR3, as DNA: TGTGCCAGCAGTTTCGGAGTTAGCGGGAAGACTTCTCACGAGCAGTACCTC.

This clonotype was recorded once. The rearrangement joins TRBV29-1 to TRBJ2-7; 13 bases are shared with TRBD2. CDR3 length: 15 residues. The germline CDR1 and CDR2 sequences are SQVTM and ANQGSEA. V was pared by 3 bases and J by 6 bases, with 8 bases of the junction left unmatched. CDR3 region: CSVEIGTSGNGEQYF. For the CDR3, the DNA is TGCAGCGTTGAGATCGGGACTAGCGGGAACGGCGAGCAGTACTTC.

This clonotype was observed a handful of times. CDR3 nucleotide sequence: TGTGCCAGCAGCAAAGTGGGCGGTGGACGTGTGGAGACCCAGTACTTC. Protein sequence: CASSKVGGGRVETQYF. This chain uses TRBV11-3 with TRBJ2-5; D gene ambiguous. Trimming pared 5 bases from V and 5 bases from J, leaving 21 bases between. The CDR3 has 16 residues. CDR1 is SGHNT and CDR2 is YENEEA in the germline V gene.

The chain links TRBV10-3 to TRBJ2-2; 10 bases line up with TRBD2. After removal of 0 bases from V and 9 bases from J, the junction contained 4 bases not matched to a gene. The CDR3 contains 15 residues. In germline, CDR1 is ENHRY, CDR2 SYGVKD. In nucleotides, the CDR3 is TGTGCCATCAGTGAGTCCGGGACTAGCGTGTGGGAGCTGTTTTTT. Translated: CAISESGTSVWELFF.

This clonotype has more than one count but fewer than ten. This chain connects TRBV4-2 to TRBJ1-1; no clear D. The CDR3 is made up of 15 amino acids. Germline V gene lookup returns CDR1 LGHNA and CDR2 YNFKEQ. V shed 2 bases and J shed 4 bases, with 14 bases lying between them. The CDR3 DNA follows: TGTGCCAGCAGCCAATGGAGCGGGGTCGTCACTGAAGCTTTCTTT. Protein product: CASSQWSGVVTEAFF.

This clonotype has only a few counts. The chain combines TRBV29-1 with TRBJ2-3; D remains unclear. The V end was cut by 2 bases, the J end by 0 bases, with 12 bases between. The CDR3 runs 15 residues. CDR1 and CDR2 from the germline V gene are SQVTM and ANQGSEA. This CDR3 reads CSVEKVSASTDTQYF. The DNA of the CDR3 is TGCAGCGTTGAAAAGGTCAGCGCTAGCACAGATACGCAGTATTTT.

This clonotype was counted between two and nine times. The chain carries TRBV19 and TRBJ2-2; no reliable D call. CDR3 length equals 12 residues. Germline-derived CDR1 and CDR2 are LNHDA and SQIVND (reference sequence). Trimming stripped 10 bases from V and 6 bases from J, with 12 bases between. The CDR3 sequence: CATHPRAGELFF. As DNA, the CDR3 is TGTGCCACCCACCCCCGGGCCGGGGAGCTGTTTTTT.

This clonotype occurred a few times. This chain links TRBV24-1 with TRBJ2-1, with 7 bases that match TRBD1. V was pared by 3 bases and J by 4 bases, with 8 bases of the junction left unmatched. The CDR3 is 16 amino acids. CDR1 is KGHDR, CDR2 SFDVKD, per germline. In DNA form, the CDR3 reads TGTGCCACCAGTGATGCAGGGGGTGAGGGTTACAATGAGCAGTTCTTC. It translates to CATSDAGGEGYNEQFF.

The chain combines TRBV28 with TRBJ2-2, with D unclear. Germline values: CDR1 MDHEN, CDR2 SYDVKM. V lost 6 bases, J lost 4 bases, and 12 bases lay in between. The CDR3 has 14 residues. CDR3 residues: CASRQPGSTGELFF. Here the CDR3 DNA reads TGTGCCAGCAGGCAGCCCGGTTCCACCGGGGAGCTGTTTTTT.

The J gene is TRBJ2-3, the V gene TRBV29-1; D may match TRBD1 or TRBD2 (5 bases each). Germline V lookup: CDR1 SQVTM, CDR2 ANQGSEA. V lost 6 bases and J 9 bases, leaving 19 bases between the germline ends. This CDR3 spans 13 amino acids. The CDR3 nucleotides are TGCAGCGTAATCCAGGGACCAACTCCCACGCAGTATTTT. Amino acids: CSVIQGPTPTQYF.

This clonotype was counted between two and nine times. This sequence joins TRBV27 and TRBJ1-2; no clear D gene. Germline-derived CDR1 and CDR2 are MNHEY and SMNVEV (reference sequence). CDR3 length: 16 amino acids. The V end was cut by 0 bases, the J end by 4 bases, with 15 bases between. CDR3 nucleotide sequence: TGTGCCAGCAGTTTATCGGCGCCCGGAGCCATCTATGGCTACACCTTC. It specifies CASSLSAPGAIYGYTF.

Written as DNA, the CDR3 is TGCAGTGCGGGGGGAACTAGCGGGGTACCCCTTCGTGAGCAGTTCTTC. Its protein is CSAGGTSGVPLREQFF. The V and J genes are TRBV20-1 and TRBJ2-1; 10 bases agree with TRBD2. The germline gives CDR1 DFQATT, CDR2 SNEGSKA (reference sequence). Unmatched junction bases numbered 17, after V lost 6 bases and J lost 9 bases. CDR3 length: 16 amino acids.

This clonotype occurred a few times. The chain recombines TRBV29-1 with TRBJ2-7, with D perhaps TRBD2 (6 bases). Germline lookup yields CDR1 SQVTM and CDR2 ANQGSEA. CDR3 length: 14 amino acids. V lost 0 bases and J 0 bases, leaving 9 bases between the germline ends. The CDR3 nucleotides are TGCAGCGTTGAAGATCCCGGGGGCTCCTACGAGCAGTACTTC. Its protein product is CSVEDPGGSYEQYF.

This clonotype was picked up a small number of times. The rearrangement joins TRBV29-1 to TRBJ1-1; no definite D call. Trimming removed 1 base from V and 0 bases from J, with 9 bases in between. The CDR3 contains 14 residues. Germline V CDR1 and CDR2: SQVTM, ANQGSEA. The CDR3 region has the DNA TGCAGCGTTGAAGTCCACCTACTGAACACTGAAGCTTTCTTT. Translation: CSVEVHLLNTEAFF.

This clonotype was detected a few times. This chain connects TRBV29-1 to TRBJ2-2, with TRBD1 matching over 10 bases. There are 15 residues in the CDR3. Germline CDR1 is SQVTM and CDR2 is ANQGSEA. Germline trimming cut 7 bases from V and 0 bases from J; bases unmatched to any gene: 5. In DNA form, the CDR3 reads TGCAGCGCCCTGGGACAGGGGACGAACACCGGGGAGCTGTTTTTT. It encodes CSALGQGTNTGELFF.

The table lists this clonotype with a few counts. The chain has TRBV10-1 and TRBJ1-2; 9 positions match TRBD1. The germline V gene encodes CDR1 WNHNN and CDR2 SYGVQD (reference sequence). The ends lost 4 bases at V and 4 bases at J; junction bases unmatched: 4. The length of the CDR3 is 14 residues. The chain's CDR3 is CASSAGQGSYGYTF. CDR3 DNA sequence: TGCGCCAGCAGTGCGGGACAGGGTTCCTATGGCTACACCTTC.

With respect to this clonotype: At one of its ends the junction is not consistent with the germline gene, which may arise from a read error. The rearrangement joins TRBV12-3 or TRBV12-4 to TRBJ2-2, with D unclear. The length of the CDR3 is 13 residues. CDR3 region: CASSLRNAGELFF. The DNA of the CDR3 is TGTGCCAGCAGTTTAAGGAACGCCGGGGAGCTGTTTTTT.

Many counts were recorded for this clonotype. The rearrangement joins TRBV3-1 to TRBJ2-5, with TRBD2 matching over 9 bases. The CDR3 length is 16 residues. The germline V gene has CDR1 LGHDT and CDR2 YNNKEL (reference sequence). Unmatched junction bases numbered 9, after V lost 4 bases and J lost 3 bases. The CDR3 protein is CASSPRTPSGEETQYF. CDR3 nucleotides: TGTGCCAGCAGCCCCCGAACGCCTAGCGGGGAAGAGACCCAGTACTTC.

V gene TRBV2 combines with J gene TRBJ2-3; tentatively, D is TRBD1 (6 bases). CDR1 is SNHLY and CDR2 is FYNNEI in the germline V gene. CDR3 size: 12 residues. V was trimmed by 3 bases and J by 8 bases, leaving 9 bases between them. As DNA, the CDR3 is TGTGCCAGCAGTGACGTCAGGGGTACGCAGTATTTT. As protein: CASSDVRGTQYF. The full variable domain, in which reference TRBV2 and TRBJ2-3 provide the parts outside the CDR3, is EPEVTQTPSHQVTQMGQEVILRCVPISNHLYFYWYRQILGQKVEFLVSFYNNEISEKSEIFDDQFSVERPDGSNFTLKIRSTKLEDSAMYFCASSDVRGTQYFGPGTRLTVL.